Given below is one T cell receptor beta chain in context. Enrolled through a virtual design, the participants were between roughly 18 and 89 years of age and came from some 25 US areas. This record comes from a study of blood T cell repertoires in COVID-19. The V end lost 0 bases, the J end lost 4 bases, and 15 bases lay between the germline ends. Per germline, CDR1 MNHEY and CDR2 SMNVEV (reference sequence). This CDR3 is 16 amino acids long. Generated by immunoSEQ multiplex PCR, the TCRdb table keeps only in-frame clones and is missing some. The table records more than 300,000 clones, 70% to 90% of them present only once.

This receptor was taken from a man aged 30 to 45 who had recovered from COVID-19. The chain carries TRBV27 and TRBJ1-2; D might be TRBD1 (6 bases). The sample comprised PBMCs or T cells enriched from blood (not recorded which). The CDR3 is CASSLSPRGRIYGYTF. CDR3 DNA: TGTGCCAGCAGTTTATCCCCCAGGGGAAGGATCTATGGCTACACCTTC.